This T cell receptor (beta chain) is from a study of vaccination effects on CD4 cells after COVID-19. Profiling relied on immunoSEQ multiplex PCR, and the TCRdb table lists in-frame clones only, not all of them. The sample has roughly 30,000 clones, around four fifths seen once; the top ten hold roughly 27%. Germline V gives CDR1 SGHRS, CDR2 YFSETQ. The CDR3 has 17 amino acids. V lost 0 bases to trimming and J lost 9 bases; unmatched junction nucleotides: 11. Study findings and constraints: Infection- and vaccine-induced clones contracted markedly late after vaccination.

With regard to this clone: What it binds is not known.

Under the ViraFEST assay, PBMC were stimulated with viral peptide pools so that antigen-specific CD4+ T cells expanded. Sequencing was performed afterwards. Culture proceeded for nine to eleven days, and CD4+ T cells were then isolated. Among the vaccine recipients, none had a prior SARS-CoV-2 infection, and nucleocapsid antibodies were negative. Some 2 million PBMC per well were cultured with around 11 IU/ml IL-2 and about 10 ug/ml peptides. Cultures got half-medium changes with IL-2 on days 3 and 7. J is TRBJ2-1 and V is TRBV5-1; the match to TRBD2 covers 11 bases. Sequencing was performed on CD4+ T cells from PBMCs cultured with HCoV-OC43 spike peptides, taken before COVID-19 vaccination. Subset noted: HCoV-OC43 spike overlapping peptide pool stimulation. This clonotype was obtained from a human donor who received a COVID-19 vaccine. The CDR3 coding sequence is TGCGCCAGCAGCTTGGGGGGGACTAGCGGACCCTGGGGTGAGCAGTTCTTC. The encoded protein is CASSLGGTSGPWGEQFF.